This T cell receptor (beta chain) was found in a study of T cells in tuberculosis. Thawed, overnight-rested PBMC were stained with GMM-loaded CD1B tetramer, viability dye and anti-CD3, then sorted. The CD1B tetramers carried C32 glucose monomycolate purified from Rhodococcus equi. This clone has more than one count but fewer than ten. Chain pairing is unknown; alpha and beta were sequenced separately. Profiled with immunoSEQ multiplex PCR; TCRdb holds only in-frame clones, not every one. The sample holds 61,000 or so clones, approximately 80% seen once. This TCR came from an adult woman with latent tuberculosis. The specimen was CD1b-GMM tetramer-negative cells sorted from PBMCs.

CDR3 residues: CASSLDPGNEKLFF. CDR3 in DNA: TGTGCCAGCAGCTTAGATCCAGGGAATGAAAAACTGTTTTTT. The chain carries TRBV11-2 and TRBJ1-4; D possibly corresponds to TRBD1 (5 bases). The V end lost 0 bases, the J end lost 5 bases, and 7 bases lay between the germline ends. Germline loops: CDR1 SGHAT, CDR2 FQNNGV. The CDR3 is 14 amino acids.